One sample yielded the 3 T cell receptor beta chains listed below, sequenced in a study of control samples from healthy donors and cancer patients. Only in-frame clones appear in the TCRdb table, and some are missing; sequencing was by immunoSEQ multiplex PCR. The data show roughly 120,000 clones, approximately 89% seen once. The sequenced sample consisted of blood. These receptors all stem from a man aged 35-49 years in good health.

This clone was detected only a few times. The chain uses TRBV7-8 and TRBJ1-4; D not resolved. Germline V CDR1 and CDR2: SGHVS, FQNEAQ. The length of the CDR3 is 14 residues. The V and J ends lost 4 bases and 7 bases respectively, with 13 bases between them. The CDR3 DNA follows: TGTGCCAGCAGCTCCCGGAGGCAAGGTGAAAAACTGTTTTTT. Residues: CASSSRRQGEKLFF.

The V and J genes are TRBV5-1 and TRBJ2-5, with D perhaps TRBD1 (5 bases). Trimming took off 1 base at V and 5 bases at J, with 9 bases between the two ends. This CDR3 has 13 residues. Germline V gene lookup returns CDR1 SGHRS and CDR2 YFSETQ. CDR3 sequence reads: CASSLQGWETQYF. CDR3 coding DNA: TGCGCCAGCAGCTTGCAGGGATGGGAGACCCAGTACTTC.

This clone was found once. The chain combines TRBV6-5 with TRBJ2-4; D remains ambiguous. The germline V gene has CDR1 MNHEY and CDR2 SVGAGI. With 5 bases removed from V and 0 bases from J, the gap between germline ends came to 11 bases. The CDR3 runs to 15 residues. The CDR3 is CASSPNGLAKNIQYF. For the CDR3, the DNA is TGTGCCAGCAGTCCTAACGGCTTAGCCAAAAACATTCAGTACTTC.